The 5 T cell receptor beta chains below all came from one sample that was sequenced in a study of beta chain features in type 1 diabetes. The study reverse transcribed the entire isolated RNA, so it sequenced expressed TCRB transcripts. Clones were sequenced by immunoSEQ multiplex PCR, and TCRdb holds only the in-frame ones, with some missing. The sample carries about 900,000 clones, roughly a sixth recorded once. The specimen sequenced was naive CD4+ T cells from blood. Receptors originate from a young woman in good health.

The chain uses TRBV5-6 and TRBJ2-7, with D perhaps matching TRBD1 (6 bases). The CDR3 consists of 14 residues. Germline CDR1 and CDR2: SGHDT and YYEEEE. V was clipped by 4 bases and J by 4 bases, with 15 bases between them. CDR3 amino acids: CASSLHGQGYEQYF. CDR3 nucleotide sequence: TGTGCCAGCAGCCTGCATGGGCAGGGGTACGAGCAGTACTTC.

This clone was observed a few times. The CDR3 sequence: CASSRTGIGNTIYF. CDR3 DNA: TGTGCCAGCAGCCGGACAGGGATTGGAAACACCATATATTTT. The chain combines TRBV6-5 with TRBJ1-3; TRBD1 matches 8 bases. Germline-derived CDR1 and CDR2 are MNHEY and SVGAGI. V trimming: 6 bases; J trimming: 3 bases; junction bases outside the gene matches: 4. This CDR3 contains 14 residues.

The sample holds a few counts of this clone. This rearrangement joins TRBV7-2 to TRBJ2-7, with 7 bases fitting TRBD1. Germline CDR1 is SGHTA and CDR2 is FQGNSA. The CDR3 has 14 amino acids. After removal of 5 bases from V and 2 bases from J, the junction contained 6 bases not matched to a gene. In DNA, the CDR3 is TGTGCCAGCAGCCCGAGGGGGCTAACCTACGAGCAGTACTTC. It encodes CASSPRGLTYEQYF.

V and J are TRBV9 and TRBJ2-3, with 7 bases fitting TRBD1. V lost 3 bases, J lost 1 base, and 8 bases stayed unmatched. Germline-derived CDR1 and CDR2 are SGDLS and YYNGEE. The CDR3 consists of 16 residues. This CDR3 is CASSATGLFRTDTQYF. The CDR3 nucleotides read TGTGCCAGCAGCGCGACAGGGCTTTTTCGCACAGATACGCAGTATTTT.

This sequence joins TRBV9 and TRBJ2-5; a possible D gene is TRBD2 (6 bases). The germline V and J ends were trimmed by 0 bases and 3 bases, with 12 bases remaining between them. The germline V gene has CDR1 SGDLS and CDR2 YYNGEE. The CDR3 is made up of 15 amino acids. CDR3 DNA: TGTGCCAGCAGCGTAGGAGGGAGGCTAGAAGAGACCCAGTACTTC. Translated, it gives CASSVGGRLEETQYF.